This T cell receptor beta chain was recovered during a study of cytomegalovirus exposure and HLA in healthy donors. This clone was observed a few times. Both 60 Vbeta primers and 13 Jbeta primers went into the PCR. TCRdb keeps only in-frame clones here, not all; method: immunoSEQ multiplex PCR. The sample records 75,000 to 100,000 clones, less than 8% being singletons. Germline V gene data show CDR1 as LGHNA and CDR2 as YNFKEQ. The CDR3 contains 16 residues. Trimming stripped 1 base from V and 5 bases from J, with 17 bases between. The rearrangement uses TRBV4-2 and TRBJ2-5; D perhaps matches TRBD1 (6 bases). The source is a man aged 45 to 65 in good health and CMV-seronegative. Sample: PBMCs. CDR3 protein: CASSQAMGRGRETQYF. The DNA of the CDR3 is TGTGCCAGCAGCCAAGCCATGGGCAGGGGCAGGGAGACCCAGTACTTC.